Listed here are 9 T cell receptor beta chains from one sample, sequenced in a study of control samples from healthy donors and cancer patients. Using immunoSEQ multiplex PCR, the repertoire was profiled, and TCRdb retains in-frame clones only, with some absent. The table records 5,500 to 7,500 clones, about 72% of them present only once. The material sequenced was formalin-fixed, paraffin-embedded tissue. Receptors originate from a male donor with melanoma.

This clone was counted once. The chain combines TRBV6-1 with TRBJ1-6; 11 bases line up with TRBD1. Germline loops: CDR1 MNHNS, CDR2 SASEGT. The CDR3 consists of 16 residues. V shed 2 bases and J 5 bases; nucleotides not matched to a gene: 2. CDR3 sequence: CASSEWTGGDNSPLHF. CDR3 in DNA: TGTGCCAGCAGTGAATGGACAGGGGGCGATAATTCACCCCTCCACTTT.

This chain links TRBV4-1 with TRBJ2-1, with TRBD2 identical over 9 bases. From germline, CDR1 is MGHRA and CDR2 YSYEKL. CDR3 length: 18 amino acids. J gave up 9 bases and V 0 bases, and 15 bases lay outside the gene matches. Here the CDR3 DNA reads TGCGCCAGCAGCCAAGAACACGGTGGCGGGAGGGGGACAAGTGAGCAGTTCTTC. As protein: CASSQEHGGGRGTSEQFF.

In this sample, this clone turned up a few times. V gene TRBV28 combines with J gene TRBJ2-7, with unresolved D. Per germline, CDR1 MDHEN and CDR2 SYDVKM. V lost 4 bases and J lost 0, with 10 bases in between. The CDR3 is 14 amino acids. The CDR3 DNA reads TGTGCCAGCAGTTCCAGGCCGGCCTCCTACGAGCAGTACTTC. Protein: CASSSRPASYEQYF.

The chain has TRBV5-5 and TRBJ1-2; D possibly corresponds to TRBD1 (5 bases). V was shortened by 0 bases and J by 1 base, with 10 bases between the two germline ends. The length of the CDR3 is 15 residues. Germline-derived CDR1 and CDR2 are SGHKS and YYEKEE (reference sequence). The DNA for the CDR3 is TGTGCCAGCAGCTTGGCGGTGACAGTTAACTATGGCTACACCTTC. Translation: CASSLAVTVNYGYTF.

The chain uses TRBV7-9 and TRBJ2-7, with TRBD2 matching 12 bases. Germline values: CDR1 SEHNR, CDR2 FQNEAQ (reference sequence). J was trimmed by 6 bases and V by 1 base; bases with no gene match: 1. This CDR3 has 14 amino acids. The CDR3 region has the DNA TGTGCCAGCAGCTTAGTACTAGCGGGAGGCGAGCAGTACTTC. This sequence encodes CASSLVLAGGEQYF.

J is TRBJ1-2 and V is TRBV5-6, with D possibly matching TRBD1 (5 bases). The CDR3 extends over 14 amino acids. Trimming left V 4 bases short and J 0 bases short, with 10 bases between. CDR1 is SGHDT, CDR2 YYEEEE, per germline. Here the CDR3 DNA reads TGTGCCAGCAGCACAGGACACGCTAACTATGGCTACACCTTC. It translates to CASSTGHANYGYTF.

The chain links TRBV6-5 to TRBJ1-6, with no clear D. V was cut by 3 bases and J by 8 bases, with 11 bases left in between. Germline values: CDR1 MNHEY, CDR2 SVGAGI. The CDR3 has 14 amino acids. CDR3 sequence reads: CASSYIIGDSPLHF. In nucleotides, the CDR3 is TGTGCCAGCAGTTATATAATTGGGGATTCACCCCTCCACTTT.

The chain is built from TRBV2 and TRBJ2-7, with D unresolved. This CDR3 is 13 amino acids long. The V gene lost 2 bases and the J gene lost 4 bases, with 9 bases spanning the gap. CDR1 SNHLY and CDR2 FYNNEI come from the germline V gene. The CDR3 region is CASSEPFTYEQYF. CDR3 nucleotide sequence: TGTGCCAGCAGTGAACCTTTCACATACGAGCAGTACTTC.

By its share, this clone is large (0.1 to 1%). V gene TRBV5-5 combines with J gene TRBJ2-3; D is ambiguous. CDR1 is SGHKS, CDR2 YYEKEE, per germline (reference sequence). Trimming cost V 1 base and J 4 bases, with 4 bases left between them. This CDR3 has 12 residues. Written as DNA, the CDR3 is TGTGCCAGCAGCTTGTGGGCAGATACGCAGTATTTT. It encodes CASSLWADTQYF.